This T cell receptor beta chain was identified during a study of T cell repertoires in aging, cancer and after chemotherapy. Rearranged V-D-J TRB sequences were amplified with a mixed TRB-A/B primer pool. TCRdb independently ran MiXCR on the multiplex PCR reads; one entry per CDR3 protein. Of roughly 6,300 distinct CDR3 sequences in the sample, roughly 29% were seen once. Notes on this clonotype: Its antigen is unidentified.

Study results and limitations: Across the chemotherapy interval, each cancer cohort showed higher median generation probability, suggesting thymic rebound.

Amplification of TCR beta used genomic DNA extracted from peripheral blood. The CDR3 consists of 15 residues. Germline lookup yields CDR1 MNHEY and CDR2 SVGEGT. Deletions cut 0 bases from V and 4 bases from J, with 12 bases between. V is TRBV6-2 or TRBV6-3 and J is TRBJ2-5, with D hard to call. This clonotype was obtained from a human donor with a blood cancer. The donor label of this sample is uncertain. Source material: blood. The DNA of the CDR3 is TGTGCCAGCAGTTACTCCGTCGGTCTCCTAGAGACCCAGTACTTC. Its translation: CASSYSVGLLETQYF.